This T cell receptor (beta chain) was found in a study of long-term antiretroviral therapy in people with HIV. Samples held roughly 1-11 million cryopreserved PBMC, and DNA extraction followed. The CDR3 runs 16 residues. Germline V gene sequence: CDR1 WNHNN, CDR2 SYGVQD (reference sequence). The germline V and J ends were trimmed by 6 bases and 6 bases, with 23 bases remaining between them. Study-wide findings and caveats: Once patients were on ART, diversity went higher but still fell short of transplant donor controls. ART adherence was not documented, and neither viral resistance nor therapy changes had any data.

It was version v3.0 of the immunoSEQ assay that was run at survey level. TCRdb's copy holds only in-frame clones and misses some; the assay was immunoSEQ multiplex PCR. The sample has 20,000 to 30,000 clones, approximately 86% seen once. Concerning this clone itself: Its antigen is still unknown.

The origin of this receptor is a woman aged 25 to 39 with HIV. Here the sequenced sample was unsorted PBMCs, taken 1.9 years after starting antiretroviral therapy. V and J are TRBV10-1 and TRBJ1-2; tentative D call: TRBD1 (5 bases). In DNA, the CDR3 is TGCGCCAGCAGAGAGGACCCAGGGTGGGGATGCAATGGCTACACCTTC. Translating gives CASREDPGWGCNGYTF.